This T cell receptor (beta chain) was recorded in a study of T cell changes during pregnancy in multiple sclerosis. V lost 2 bases to trimming and J lost 6 bases; unmatched junction nucleotides: 1. The germline V gene encodes CDR1 SGHDT and CDR2 YYEEEE. The CDR3 is 13 amino acids. The data were produced by immunoSEQ multiplex PCR, yet TCRdb's version contains in-frame clones alone and is incomplete. Of 40,000 or so clones listed, 91% are singletons. Sequenced material: CD8+ T cells from peripheral blood mononuclear cells, taken after pregnancy. The V call is TRBV5-6, the J call TRBJ1-1; TRBD1 aligns across 10 bases. This TCR was sampled from a female donor with multiple sclerosis, enrolled in a pregnancy study. The CDR3 bases are TGTGCCAGCAGCTTTGGGACAGGGGCTGAAGCTTTCTTT. This codes for CASSFGTGAEAFF. Supplemented by reference TRBV5-6 and TRBJ1-1, the full variable domain reads DAGVTQSPTHLIKTRGQQVTLRCSPKSGHDTVSWYQQALGQGPQFIFQYYEEEERQRGNFPDRFSGHQFPNYSSELNVNALLLGDSALYLCASSFGTGAEAFFGQGTRLTVV.